Listed here is a single T cell receptor beta chain. This record comes from a study of early T cells in non-severe SARS-CoV-2 infection. CDR3 size: 13 residues. Trimming took 3 bases from V and 2 from J, leaving 8 bases between them. CDR1 and CDR2 (germline): SGHVS, FQNEAQ. Researchers tagged individual cDNA molecules with unique molecular identifiers. Each CDR3 protein gets one entry after TCRdb re-called the 5' RACE reads with MiXCR. The table shows 65,000 to 90,000 distinct CDR3 sequences, with 12% occurring only once. The receptor comes from an adult who was a healthcare worker with PCR-confirmed SARS-CoV-2 infection or an uninfected control (not recorded which). The V gene is TRBV7-8, the J gene TRBJ2-7, with D possibly matching TRBD1 (5 bases). The sample comprised whole blood. The CDR3 reads CASSFRGTYEQYF. CDR3 DNA: TGTGCCAGCAGCTTTAGGGGCACCTACGAGCAGTACTTC. Together with reference TRBV7-8 and TRBJ2-7, the CDR3 gives the full variable domain: GAGVSQSPRYKVAKRGQDVALRCDPISGHVSLFWYQQALGQGPEFLTYFQNEAQLDKSGLPSDRFFAERPEGSVSTLKIQRTQQEDSAVYLCASSFRGTYEQYFGPGTRLTVT.